This is a list of T cell receptor beta chains from one sample in a study of lymphopenia after photon versus proton radiotherapy. The protocol was immunoSEQ multiplex PCR, while the TCRdb copy is restricted to in-frame clones and leaves out a portion. The sample lists roughly 58,000 clones; around 90% were seen once. Sequences were derived from peripheral blood, sampled from a patient treated with proton-based radiotherapy. The receptors originated from a man at least 80 years old with esophageal cancer. Both conserved end residues are part of each CDR3. A D gene is named only where the DNA matches it firmly. A row's size may be missing; if present it is once, few, many or a size class.

>TRBV19|.|TRBJ1-2|.
CASSATGSRFGYTF
TGTGCCAGTAGTGCAACAGGGTCTCGATTTGGCTACACCTTC
>TRBV5-1|.|TRBJ1-1|.
CASSLDSPNTEAFF
TGCGCCAGCAGCCTGGACAGTCCGAACACTGAAGCTTTCTTT
>TRBV29-1|TRBD1|TRBJ1-2|once
CSGRTGSINYGYTF
TGCAGCGGACGGACAGGGAGCATTAACTATGGCTACACCTTC
>TRBV7-8|TRBD2|TRBJ2-5|once
CASSSLAGRGQETQYF
TGTGCCAGCAGCTCACTAGCGGGGAGGGGGCAAGAGACCCAGTACTTC
>TRBV16|TRBD1|TRBJ1-2|.
CASSQSGGGRGQDGYTF
TGTGCCAGCAGCCAATCGGGGGGCGGCAGGGGGCAGGACGGCTACACCTTC
>TRBV25-1|TRBD1|TRBJ1-4|.
CASRDRVDEKLFF
TGTGCCAGCAGAGACAGGGTAGATGAAAAACTGTTTTTT
>TRBV9|TRBD1|TRBJ2-3|once
CASSARGPTDTQYF
TGTGCCAGCAGCGCCAGGGGGCCAACAGATACGCAGTATTTT
>TRBV18|.|TRBJ2-5|.
CASSPPSSGETQYF
TGTGCCAGCTCACCACCTTCTAGTGGGGAGACCCAGTACTTC
>TRBV9|.|TRBJ2-7|.
CASSVGARALKIHEQYF
TGTGCCAGCAGCGTAGGCGCGAGGGCGCTTAAGATCCACGAGCAGTACTTC
>TRBV11-1|.|TRBJ1-2|.
CASSLGSSRGYTF
TGTGCCAGCAGCTTAGGGTCCTCCCGTGGCTACACCTTC
>TRBV6-5|.|TRBJ1-6|.
CASRSTGDNSPLHF
TGTGCCAGCAGATCGACAGGAGATAATTCACCCCTCCACTTT
>TRBV9|.|TRBJ2-3|once
CASSVLLGDTQYF
TGTGCCAGCAGCGTTCTGTTAGGGGATACGCAGTATTTT
>TRBV19|TRBD1|TRBJ2-7|.
CASSAGTGAYEQYF
TGTGCCAGTAGCGCCGGGACAGGAGCCTACGAGCAGTACTTC
>TRBV5-1|TRBD1|TRBJ1-3|few
CASSLDRVRRNTIYF
TGCGCCAGCAGCTTAGACAGGGTTCGTCGAAACACCATATATTTT